This T cell receptor beta chain was documented in a study of cytomegalovirus exposure and HLA in healthy donors. Using immunoSEQ multiplex PCR, the repertoire was profiled, and TCRdb retains in-frame clones only, with some absent. Found here are hundreds of thousands of clones, about 90% of them singletons; the top ten hold approximately 12%. This receptor was taken from a man aged 18 to 29 in good health and CMV-seropositive. The sequenced sample consisted of PBMCs.

The CDR3 sequence is CASNRPGRSQEQFF. In nucleotides, the CDR3 is TGTGCCAGCAACCGGCCCGGACGAAGCCAGGAGCAGTTCTTC. This chain links TRBV6-5 with TRBJ2-1; D call uncertain. The V and J ends lost 7 bases and 10 bases respectively, with 20 bases between them. Germline assignment: CDR1 MNHEY and CDR2 SVGAGI. This CDR3 has 14 amino acids.